This T cell receptor beta chain was obtained from a study of blood T cell repertoires in COVID-19. For the study at large: The United States, Italy and Spain provided the acute and convalescent COVID-19 samples. The cDNA or gDNA used as material had been derived from T cells, B-cell-depleted T cells, or PBMCs.

In the original processing: Researchers report that nucleated cell counts were estimated from reference gene primer amplification. Clones were read by immunoSEQ multiplex PCR, and TCRdb kept only the in-frame ones, dropping some. V and J calls and clone size are those listed in that table; D and trimming were worked out from the DNA. The sample carries 290,000 or so clones, around 87% recorded once. This TCR derives from a man aged 65-85 years with acute or convalescent COVID-19. The sequenced sample consisted of peripheral blood.

The CDR3 DNA follows: TGTGCCAGTAGTATTTTTTCTCTGGGACTTAGCAATCAGCCCCAGCATTTT. It codes for CASSIFSLGLSNQPQHF. The V call is TRBV19, the J call TRBJ1-5, with D perhaps TRBD1 (5 bases). Germline loops: CDR1 LNHDA, CDR2 SQIVND (reference sequence). The CDR3 consists of 17 residues. The V gene lost 3 bases and the J gene lost 0 bases, with 15 bases spanning the gap.